The 28 T cell receptor beta chains presented below share a single source sample, sequenced in a study of beta chain features in type 1 diabetes. Of the isolated RNA, all was reverse transcribed, and so the sequenced material was expressed TCRB transcripts. TCRdb keeps only in-frame clones here, not all; method: immunoSEQ multiplex PCR. The repertoire holds 430,000 or so clones, 11% seen once, with approximately 0.05% in the top ten. Sample: naive CD4+ T cells from blood. The receptors originated from a woman aged 18-30 years in good health.

The chain carries TRBV19 and TRBJ2-7; weak D call: TRBD2 (6 bases). The germline gives CDR1 LNHDA, CDR2 SQIVND (reference sequence). The CDR3 runs to 13 residues. V shed 9 bases and J shed 0 bases, with 12 bases lying between them. The CDR3: CASSGVASYEQYF. CDR3 sequence (DNA): TGTGCCAGCTCGGGAGTAGCCTCCTACGAGCAGTACTTC.

This chain joins TRBV15 and TRBJ2-7, with D possibly matching TRBD2 (5 bases). This CDR3 spans 14 amino acids. V was cut by 0 bases and J by 7 bases, with 13 bases left in between. Per the germline V gene, CDR1 is LNHNV and CDR2 is YYDKDF (reference sequence). CDR3 sequence: CATSRDHAGGEQYV. CDR3 DNA sequence: TGTGCCACCAGCAGAGATCACGCGGGCGGTGAGCAGTACGTC.

The chain uses TRBV12-5 and TRBJ2-1; D is possibly TRBD2 (6 bases). The CDR3 runs to 12 residues. The germline V and J ends were trimmed by 0 bases and 16 bases, with 13 bases remaining between them. Germline V gene data show CDR1 as LGHNT and CDR2 as FRNRAP. The CDR3 nucleotides read TGTGCTAGTGGTTTGGTTGACGGAGGGCTCTTCTTC. Protein sequence: CASGLVDGGLFF.

This clone has just a few counts. V is TRBV2 and J is TRBJ2-7; D not certain. Germline-derived CDR1 and CDR2 are SNHLY and FYNNEI. This CDR3 comprises 10 residues. V was cut by 7 bases and J by 4 bases, with 5 bases left in between. The chain's CDR3 is CASKYYEQYV. Written as DNA, the CDR3 is TGTGCCAGCAAGTATTACGAGCAGTACGTC.

The CDR3, as DNA: TGTGCCTGGAGTCCGGCTCGGACTAGCGCGTACGAGCAGTACTTC. The encoded protein is CAWSPARTSAYEQYF. The genes are TRBV30 and TRBJ2-7; 9 bases fit TRBD2. CDR3 length: 15 residues. Germline CDR1 and CDR2: GTSNPN and SVGIG (reference sequence). J lost 4 bases, V lost 2 bases, and 9 bases had no gene match.

This clone was counted a few times. J is TRBJ2-7 and V is TRBV7-2; D is uncertain. The CDR3 is made up of 12 amino acids. Germline V gives CDR1 SGHTA, CDR2 FQGNSA. V was clipped by 2 bases and J by 2 bases, with 4 bases between them. This CDR3 is CASSLTTYEQYF. The CDR3 region has the DNA TGTGCCAGCAGCTTAACGACCTACGAGCAGTACTTC.

This sequence joins TRBV29-1 and TRBJ1-1; D is unresolved. CDR1 SQVTM and CDR2 ANQGSEA come from the germline V gene. The CDR3 is 14 amino acids. V lost 7 bases and J lost 0, with 15 bases in between. In DNA form, the CDR3 reads TGCAGCGGGCACAAGGGAAACTTGAACACTGAAGCTTTCTTT. It specifies CSGHKGNLNTEAFF.

This clone was observed a handful of times. This sequence joins TRBV5-5 and TRBJ2-1; no reliable D call. Per germline, CDR1 SGHKS and CDR2 YYEKEE (reference sequence). Trimming removed 1 base from V and 10 bases from J, with 15 bases in between. The CDR3 covers 14 residues. The CDR3 loop is CASSLPLAFREQFF. The CDR3 bases are TGTGCCAGCAGCTTGCCATTGGCTTTCCGAGAGCAGTTCTTC.

Points on this clone: Other DNA variants within this sample encode the same CDR3. The chain recombines TRBV18 with TRBJ2-7; D not resolved. V was pared by 6 bases and J by 1 base, with 10 bases between. This CDR3 comprises 13 residues. Germline CDR1 KGHSH, CDR2 LQKENI. CDR3 in amino acids: CASSPPGSYEQYV. In DNA, the CDR3 is TGTGCCAGCTCTCCGCCTGGATCCTACGAGCAGTACGTC.

This chain uses TRBV4-3 with TRBJ2-3, with TRBD2 matching 10 bases. V was clipped by 0 bases and J by 6 bases; unmatched bases: 6. Germline-derived CDR1 and CDR2 are LGHNA and YSLEER. This CDR3 spans 16 amino acids. This CDR3 is CASSQEGSGGSDTQYF. CDR3 sequence (DNA): TGCGCCAGCAGCCAAGAGGGTAGCGGGGGGTCGGATACGCAGTATTTT.

J is TRBJ2-1 and V is TRBV7-3, with a possible D match to TRBD2 (6 bases). This CDR3 is built from 20 residues. Germline V gene data show CDR1 as SGHTA and CDR2 as FQGTGA. The V and J ends lost 2 bases and 0 bases respectively, with 23 bases between them. The CDR3 region is CASSLYSRAYGTHSYNEQFF. The CDR3 DNA reads as TGTGCCAGCAGCTTATACTCTCGGGCCTACGGGACTCACTCCTACAATGAGCAGTTCTTC.

This clone came up a few times. The chain recombines TRBV7-9 with TRBJ1-4, with a possible D match to TRBD1 (5 bases). Germline V CDR1 and CDR2: SEHNR, FQNEAQ (reference sequence). V dropped 4 bases and J dropped 2 bases, with 20 bases sitting between them. The CDR3 has 18 residues. The DNA of the CDR3 is TGTGCCAGCAGCTCTAGCTCCGGGGGACTTCTCACTAATGAAAAACTGTTTTTT. Amino acids: CASSSSSGGLLTNEKLFF.

This clone was detected only a few times. CDR3 loop: CAWSPGLRDTIYF. CDR3 in DNA: TGTGCCTGGAGTCCCGGGCTTCGAGACACCATATATTTT. The J gene is TRBJ1-3, the V gene TRBV30; D call uncertain. Germline CDR1 GTSNPN, CDR2 SVGIG (reference sequence). The CDR3 runs to 13 residues. V dropped 2 bases and J dropped 8 bases, with 13 bases sitting between them.

This clone was observed a few times. The chain links TRBV5-5 to TRBJ1-1; 7 bases match TRBD1. There are 15 residues in the CDR3. V was clipped by 0 bases and J by 4 bases; unmatched bases: 6. In germline, CDR1 is SGHKS, CDR2 YYEKEE (reference sequence). This CDR3 is CASSLGQGPGTEAFF. As DNA, the CDR3 is TGTGCCAGCAGCTTGGGACAGGGCCCAGGCACTGAAGCTTTCTTT. Complete variable domain (other parts from reference TRBV5-5 and TRBJ1-1): DAGVTQSPTHLIKTRGQQVTLRCSPISGHKSVSWYQQVLGQGPQFIFQYYEKEERGRGNFPDRFSARQFPNYSSELNVNALLLGDSALYLCASSLGQGPGTEAFFGQGTRLTVV.

The DNA for the CDR3 is TGTGCCAGCAGCCGAGGGTCGGCCCCCTACGAGCAGTACGTC. It translates to CASSRGSAPYEQYV. V is TRBV14 and J is TRBJ2-7; TRBD2 might be the D (5 bases). Germline loops: CDR1 SGHDN, CDR2 FVKESK. V was clipped by 4 bases and J by 2 bases, with 12 bases between them. There are 14 residues in the CDR3.

The sample holds a few counts of this clone. The J gene is TRBJ2-7, the V gene TRBV14; D gene ambiguous. Germline values: CDR1 SGHDN, CDR2 FVKESK. Trimming took off 4 bases at V and 0 bases at J, with 7 bases between the two ends. The CDR3 has 13 amino acids. This CDR3 is CASSLSSSYEQYV. CDR3 DNA: TGTGCCAGCAGCCTATCCAGCTCCTACGAGCAGTACGTC.

This chain connects TRBV4-1 to TRBJ2-3; 7 nucleotides align to TRBD1. V dropped 3 bases and J dropped 3; count of bases not matched to a gene: 6. CDR3 length equals 15 residues. The germline CDR1 and CDR2 sequences are MGHRA and YSYEKL. The DNA of the CDR3 is TGCGCCAGCAGCCATCCCGGGACAGCGACAGATACGCAGTATTTT. Protein: CASSHPGTATDTQYF.

The chain couples TRBV27 to TRBJ2-5, with TRBD1 matching over 10 bases. CDR3 length: 14 residues. Germline assignment: CDR1 MNHEY and CDR2 SMNVEV (reference sequence). Germline trimming cut 6 bases from V and 3 bases from J; bases unmatched to any gene: 4. The CDR3 coding sequence is TGTGCCAGCAGCTTGACAGGGGGCGAAGAGACCCAGTACTTC. This encodes CASSLTGGEETQYF.

The chain employs TRBV9 and TRBJ1-3; D not resolved. Germline V CDR1 and CDR2: SGDLS, YYNGEE. The ends were cut back, 2 bases at V and 0 bases at J, with 12 bases in the middle. CDR3 size: 16 residues. The CDR3 loop is CASSVGSGLSGNTIYF. Written as DNA, the CDR3 is TGTGCCAGCAGCGTCGGTTCAGGACTCTCTGGAAACACCATATATTTT.

CDR3 amino acids: CASTPGGLAVETQYF. The CDR3 coding sequence is TGTGCCAGCACCCCGGGGGGACTAGCCGTAGAGACCCAGTACTTC. The rearrangement uses TRBV6-1 and TRBJ2-5; TRBD2 matches at 9 bases. V was clipped by 7 bases and J by 4 bases; unmatched bases: 10. CDR1 and CDR2 from the germline V gene are MNHNS and SASEGT. The CDR3 spans 15 residues.

This clone appeared a few times. The V gene is TRBV7-3, the J gene TRBJ2-3, with TRBD1 matching over 7 bases. Losses at the gene ends were 0 bases for V and 10 bases for J; bases not matched to a gene: 4. Germline V gene data show CDR1 as SGHTA and CDR2 as FQGTGA. This CDR3 region has 13 residues. The CDR3 here is CASSLTSQGAQYF. In DNA, the CDR3 is TGTGCCAGCAGCTTAACGTCCCAGGGGGCGCAGTATTTT.

This clone has only a few counts. V and J are TRBV10-3 and TRBJ2-1; TRBD2 aligns across 9 bases. The CDR3 consists of 16 residues. In germline, CDR1 is ENHRY, CDR2 SYGVKD. Unmatched junction bases numbered 7, after V lost 2 bases and J lost 5 bases. In DNA, the CDR3 is TGTGCCATCAGTGAGAGACTAGCGGAGGGTCACAATGAGCAGTTCTTC. Protein product: CAISERLAEGHNEQFF.

In this sample, this clone turned up a few times. The rearrangement links TRBV7-9 to TRBJ2-5; 7 nucleotides align to TRBD2. Germline values: CDR1 SEHNR, CDR2 FQNEAQ (reference sequence). The CDR3 sequence is 18 residues long. The J segment lost 5 bases and the V segment lost 1 base, leaving 16 bases of the junction unmatched. The chain's CDR3 is CASSLGLAVSARIETQYF. The CDR3 DNA is TGTGCCAGCAGCTTAGGGCTAGCGGTATCGGCCCGGATCGAGACCCAGTACTTC.

This clone was observed a handful of times. The gene calls are TRBV9 and TRBJ2-1; tentative D call: TRBD1 (5 bases). The V gene lost 0 bases and the J gene lost 5 bases, with 12 bases spanning the gap. Germline values: CDR1 SGDLS, CDR2 YYNGEE. The CDR3 is made up of 15 amino acids. This chain's CDR3 is CASSVGVAGNNEQFF. In nucleotides, the CDR3 is TGTGCCAGCAGCGTAGGAGTAGCAGGGAACAATGAGCAGTTCTTC.

This clone has only a few counts. The chain employs TRBV6-6 and TRBJ1-1; TRBD1 is a possible D gene (6 bases). Trimming shortened V by 10 bases and J by 2 bases, and 14 bases separated the two germline ends. The V gene's germline CDR1 is MNHNY and CDR2 SVGAGI (reference sequence). The CDR3 is 13 residues long. The CDR3 protein is CATAVDSNTEAFF. As DNA, the CDR3 is TGTGCCACCGCGGTGGACAGTAACACTGAAGCTTTCTTT.

In this sample, this clone turned up a few times. V and J are TRBV7-6 and TRBJ1-5; D gene uncertain. This CDR3 spans 16 amino acids. The germline V gene has CDR1 SGHVS and CDR2 FNYEAQ. V was trimmed by 1 base and J by 4 bases, leaving 14 bases between them. CDR3 loop: CASSLGMVMGNQPQHF. CDR3 in DNA: TGTGCCAGCAGCTTAGGGATGGTTATGGGAAATCAGCCCCAGCATTTT.

This clone was seen just once. The chain is built from TRBV5-1 and TRBJ2-3; D assignment may be TRBD1 or TRBD2 (5 bases each). The V gene's germline CDR1 is SGHRS and CDR2 YFSETQ. The CDR3 spans 14 residues. The V and J ends lost 2 bases and 2 bases respectively, with 9 bases between them. CDR3 sequence: CASSFGDATDTQYF. The CDR3 coding sequence is TGCGCCAGCAGCTTCGGGGACGCCACAGATACGCAGTATTTT.

This clone appeared a few times. The chain combines TRBV9 with TRBJ2-1; tentatively, D is TRBD2 (6 bases). CDR1 SGDLS and CDR2 YYNGEE come from the germline V gene. V lost 2 bases to trimming and J lost 7 bases, with 19 bases between them. CDR3 length: 16 residues. This chain's CDR3 is CASSVSASVVSNEQFF. The CDR3, as DNA: TGTGCCAGCAGCGTCAGCGCTAGCGTAGTTTCAAATGAGCAGTTCTTC.